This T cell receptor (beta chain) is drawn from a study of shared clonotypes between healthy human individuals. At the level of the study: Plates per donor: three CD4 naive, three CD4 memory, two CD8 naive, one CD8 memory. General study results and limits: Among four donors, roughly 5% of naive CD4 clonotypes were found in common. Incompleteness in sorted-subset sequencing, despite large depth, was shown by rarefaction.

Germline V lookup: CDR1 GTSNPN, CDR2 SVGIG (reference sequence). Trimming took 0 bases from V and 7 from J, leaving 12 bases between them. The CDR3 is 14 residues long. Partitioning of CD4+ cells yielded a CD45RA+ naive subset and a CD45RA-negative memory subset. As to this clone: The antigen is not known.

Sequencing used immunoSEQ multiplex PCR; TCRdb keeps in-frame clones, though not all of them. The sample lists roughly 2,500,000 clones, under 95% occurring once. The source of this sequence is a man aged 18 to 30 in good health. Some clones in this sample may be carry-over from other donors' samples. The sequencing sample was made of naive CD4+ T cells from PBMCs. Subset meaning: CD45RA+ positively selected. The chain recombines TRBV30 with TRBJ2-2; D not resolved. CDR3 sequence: CAWSVHSISGELFF. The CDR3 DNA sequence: TGTGCCTGGAGTGTACACAGCATAAGCGGGGAGCTGTTTTTT.